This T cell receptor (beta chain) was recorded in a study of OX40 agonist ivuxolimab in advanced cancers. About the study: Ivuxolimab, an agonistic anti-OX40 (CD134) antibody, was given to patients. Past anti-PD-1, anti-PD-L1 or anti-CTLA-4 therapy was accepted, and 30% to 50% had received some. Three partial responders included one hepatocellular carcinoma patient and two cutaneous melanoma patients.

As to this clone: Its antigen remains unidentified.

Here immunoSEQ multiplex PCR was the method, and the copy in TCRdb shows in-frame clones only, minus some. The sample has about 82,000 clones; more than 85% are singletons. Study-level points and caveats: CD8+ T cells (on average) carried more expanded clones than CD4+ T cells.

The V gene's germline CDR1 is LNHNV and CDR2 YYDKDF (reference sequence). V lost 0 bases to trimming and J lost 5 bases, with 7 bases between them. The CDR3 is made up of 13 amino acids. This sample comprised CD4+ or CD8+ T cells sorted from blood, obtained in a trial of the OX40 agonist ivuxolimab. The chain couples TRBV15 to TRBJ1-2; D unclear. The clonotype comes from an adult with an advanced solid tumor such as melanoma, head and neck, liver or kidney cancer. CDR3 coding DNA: TGTGCCACCAGCAGAGAAGTAGGGTATGGCTACACCTTC. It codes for CATSREVGYGYTF.